A single TCR beta chain is shown here with its context. TCRdb's copy holds only in-frame clones and misses some; the assay was immunoSEQ multiplex PCR. The sample lists around 41,000 clones, about 83% occurring once. This specimen comes from a study of blood T cell repertoires in COVID-19. Background on the study: The study drew acute and convalescent COVID-19 samples from the United States, Italy and Spain. T cells, B-cell-depleted T cells, or PBMCs supplied cDNA or gDNA.

CDR1 is LGHDT, CDR2 YNNKEL, per germline (reference sequence). The length of the CDR3 is 14 residues. Trimming took off 5 bases at V and 5 bases at J, with 13 bases between the two ends. This TCR was sampled from a woman older than 75 with acute or convalescent COVID-19. The J gene is TRBJ1-3, the V gene TRBV3-1 (or the pseudogene TRBV3-2), with D possibly matching TRBD1 (6 bases). The sample taken for sequencing was peripheral blood. In nucleotides, the CDR3 is TGTGCCAGCAGCTTTGGGACATCTCGAAACACCATATATTTT. Protein sequence: CASSFGTSRNTIYF.